The 14 T cell receptor beta chains below were found in one sample sequenced in a study of blood T cell repertoires in COVID-19. Some clones are missing from TCRdb's copy, which holds only in-frame ones; the method was immunoSEQ multiplex PCR. The sample carries 200,000 to 300,000 clones, 80% to 90% recorded once. The specimen was peripheral blood. These receptors all come from a woman in her 50s with acute or convalescent COVID-19.

V gene TRBV9 combines with J gene TRBJ2-7, with a tentative D call TRBD2 (6 bases). This CDR3 is 16 amino acids long. Trimming shortened V by 1 base and J by 6 bases, and 20 bases separated the two germline ends. The germline V gene has CDR1 SGDLS and CDR2 YYNGEE. The CDR3 coding sequence is TGTGCCAGCAGCGTACTTCTAAACCCCTCAGCGGGCGAGCAGTACTTC. As protein: CASSVLLNPSAGEQYF.

This chain connects TRBV5-8 to TRBJ2-1; 10 bases agree with TRBD2. This CDR3 comprises 15 residues. The germline CDR1 and CDR2 sequences are SGHTS and YDEGEE. J was trimmed by 8 bases and V by 2 bases; bases with no gene match: 7. The CDR3 here is CASSLMSGRAHEQFF. For the CDR3, the DNA is TGTGCCAGCAGCTTAATGAGCGGGAGGGCCCATGAGCAGTTCTTC. The full variable domain, completed using reference TRBV5-8 and TRBJ2-1, is EAGVTQSPTHLIKTRGQQATLRCSPISGHTSVYWYQQALGLGLQFLLWYDEGEERNRGNFPPRFSGRQFPNYSSELNVNALELEDSALYLCASSLMSGRAHEQFFGPGTRLTVL.

The chain uses TRBV5-8 and TRBJ2-7; no reliable D call. This CDR3 comprises 12 residues. CDR1 and CDR2 from the germline V gene are SGHTS and YDEGEE. The germline V and J ends were trimmed by 0 bases and 3 bases, with 4 bases remaining between them. The CDR3 DNA reads as TGTGCCAGCAGCTTGGCTATCTACGAGCAGTACTTC. Translating it yields CASSLAIYEQYF.

In its sample, this clone was seen once. The gene calls are TRBV7-2 and TRBJ2-3; possible D gene TRBD1, 6 bases. This CDR3 has 16 amino acids. CDR1 is SGHTA, CDR2 FQGNSA, per germline. V lost 3 bases, J lost 6 bases, and 19 bases lay in between. The CDR3 reads CASSLVGALPTDTQYF. DNA of the CDR3: TGTGCCAGCAGCTTGGTGGGGGCTCTCCCCACGGATACGCAGTATTTT.

In DNA form, the CDR3 reads TGTGCCAGCTCACCACCTCTCCGGGGAGGAGGCAGAAACATTCAGTACTTC. Translated, it gives CASSPPLRGGGRNIQYF. The V and J genes are TRBV18 and TRBJ2-4; D possibly corresponds to TRBD2 (6 bases). Germline-derived CDR1 and CDR2 are KGHSH and LQKENI. The ends were cut back, 0 bases at V and 6 bases at J, with 18 bases in the middle. CDR3 size: 17 residues.

Here the CDR3 DNA reads TGTGCCAGCAGCCGGACAGGCGACAATCAGCCCCAGCATTTT. This sequence encodes CASSRTGDNQPQHF. The rearrangement uses TRBV27 and TRBJ1-5; 7 bases are a match to TRBD1. The germline V gene encodes CDR1 MNHEY and CDR2 SMNVEV (reference sequence). CDR3 length equals 14 residues. Germline trimming cut 6 bases from V and 3 bases from J; bases unmatched to any gene: 5.

The V call is TRBV11-2, the J call TRBJ2-5; TRBD2 aligns across 10 bases. J was trimmed by 0 bases and V by 0 bases; bases with no gene match: 13. Germline V gives CDR1 SGHAT, CDR2 FQNNGV. The CDR3 runs to 20 residues. Here the CDR3 reads CASSLDIVFSLAGDQETQYF. The CDR3 DNA reads TGTGCCAGCAGCTTAGATATAGTATTTTCGCTAGCGGGAGACCAAGAGACCCAGTACTTC.

The table lists this clone with a count of one. The chain combines TRBV20-1 with TRBJ2-1; 10 nucleotides match TRBD2. From germline, CDR1 is DFQATT and CDR2 SNEGSKA (reference sequence). The CDR3 runs 15 residues. With V trimmed by 3 bases and J by 2 bases, 4 bases remained unmatched. The CDR3 DNA reads TGCAGTGCTAGTAGCCTAGCGGGAGCCTACAATGAGCAGTTCTTC. The encoded protein is CSASSLAGAYNEQFF.

V and J are TRBV7-3 and TRBJ2-3; 8 bases match TRBD2. In germline, CDR1 is SGHTA, CDR2 FQGTGA. The CDR3 is made up of 17 amino acids. J was trimmed by 4 bases and V by 1 base; bases with no gene match: 10. CDR3: CASSLNPSGSGADTQYF. CDR3 DNA sequence: TGTGCCAGCAGCTTAAACCCAAGCGGGAGTGGCGCAGATACGCAGTATTTT. The entire variable domain, with the rest obtained from reference TRBV7-3 and TRBJ2-3, is as follows: GAGVSQTPSNKVTEKGKYVELRCDPISGHTALYWYRQSLGQGPEFLIYFQGTGAADDSGLPNDRFFAVRPEGSVSTLKIQRTERGDSAVYLCASSLNPSGSGADTQYFGPGTRLTVL.

This chain joins TRBV27 and TRBJ2-3, with TRBD1 as a possible D gene (7 bases). The CDR3 runs to 16 residues. V dropped 3 bases and J dropped 1 base, with 14 bases sitting between them. The germline V gene has CDR1 MNHEY and CDR2 SMNVEV (reference sequence). CDR3 in DNA: TGTGCCAGCAGTTTGCGGGACACAGGGGGCACAGATACGCAGTATTTT. Its translation is CASSLRDTGGTDTQYF.

This sequence joins TRBV6-4 and TRBJ2-1, with a weak D call TRBD2 (6 bases). From germline, CDR1 is MRHNA and CDR2 SNTAGT. V gave up 1 base and J gave up 4 bases, with 11 bases separating them. CDR3 length: 15 amino acids. CDR3: CASSDLPLAYNEQFF. The CDR3, as DNA: TGTGCCAGCAGTGACTTACCCCTAGCGTACAATGAGCAGTTCTTC.

V gene TRBV4-2 combines with J gene TRBJ2-7; D uncertain. CDR3 length equals 13 residues. Germline CDR1 is LGHNA and CDR2 is YNFKEQ. The ends were cut back, 0 bases at V and 3 bases at J, with 6 bases in the middle. This CDR3 is CASSQEARYEQYF. The CDR3 nucleotides are TGTGCCAGCAGCCAAGAGGCTCGCTACGAGCAGTACTTC.

The chain recombines TRBV28 with TRBJ1-1; 8 bases line up with TRBD1. Germline lookup yields CDR1 MDHEN and CDR2 SYDVKM. The V and J ends lost 7 bases and 7 bases, in that order; junction bases with no gene match: 8. CDR3 length: 13 residues. The CDR3 here is CASTPGQALEAFF. DNA of the CDR3: TGTGCCAGCACACCGGGACAGGCCCTTGAAGCTTTCTTT.

The J gene is TRBJ2-3, the V gene TRBV7-6, with D maybe TRBD2 (6 bases). Germline CDR1 is SGHVS and CDR2 is FNYEAQ. The germline V and J ends were trimmed by 1 base and 0 bases, with 14 bases remaining between them. This CDR3 is 17 amino acids long. The CDR3 DNA follows: TGTGCCAGCAGCTTAGAGGCAGGCGGGACGAGCACAGATACGCAGTATTTT. Its protein product is CASSLEAGGTSTDTQYF. The whole variable domain, filled in from reference TRBV7-6 and TRBJ2-3, reads GAGVSQSPRYKVTKRGQDVALRCDPISGHVSLYWYRQALGQGPEFLTYFNYEAQQDKSGLPNDRFSAERPEGSISTLTIQRTEQRDSAMYRCASSLEAGGTSTDTQYFGPGTRLTVL.